This T cell receptor beta chain originates from a study of monozygotic twins with inflammatory bowel disease. Study outcomes and limitations: Treatment differences in immunosuppression may have added variability to the repertoires of patients. Support for any single strong IBD-associated signal or clonotype was not found. Twins with IBD had fewer clonotypes in common with others than healthy twins, particularly during disease activity.

Concerning this clonotype itself: Its antigen is undetermined.

Molecular identifiers with 6-nucleotide sample barcodes were added during cDNA synthesis via template switching. TCRdb reanalyzed the 5' RACE reads and collapses them to one entry per CDR3 protein, without DNA. The specimen's table records some 210,000 distinct CDR3 sequences. The CDR3 extends over 14 amino acids. The germline V gene encodes CDR1 SGDLS and CDR2 YYNGEE. Sequenced material: blood. This receptor was obtained from a human donor with ulcerative colitis or Crohn's disease, or a healthy co-twin of an affected twin (not recorded which). The chain links TRBV9 to TRBJ2-2. This chain's CDR3 is CASSVSPPAGELFF.